This is a list of T cell receptor beta chains from one sample in a study of T cell responses to AZD1222 COVID-19 vaccine. TCRdb's table, derived via immunoSEQ multiplex PCR, lists solely in-frame clones and lacks some. The data hold about 110,000 clones, with around 90% observed a single time. Specimen: peripheral blood, collected on day 0 of AZD1222 vaccination. The receptors were gathered from an adult in good health. CDR3s include the opening cysteine and the closing phenylalanine or tryptophan. D genes are given only for firm matches. Rows may omit the clone size; those that give it use once, few, many or a size class.

d_call	clone_size	v_call	j_call	cdr3_nt	cdr3_aa
-	-	TRBV19	TRBJ2-7	TGTGCCAGTAGTTCGTACAGAAACTCCTACGAGCAGTACTTC	CASSSYRNSYEQYF
TRBD2	-	TRBV18	TRBJ2-7	TGTGCCAGCTCACCACGCCGAGGGGGAGGAGGCGGGAGGGCCCATGACGAGCAGTACTTC	CASSPRRGGGGGRAHDEQYF
-	-	TRBV6-2/TRBV6-3	TRBJ2-1	TGTGCCAGCAGTTATCGGGGTGGCCCTTCCCATGAGCAGTTCTTC	CASSYRGGPSHEQFF
TRBD1	-	TRBV19	TRBJ2-7	TGTGCCAGTAGTCATAAGCCCCTCTCAGGGGACAGCTCCTACGAGCAGTACTTC	CASSHKPLSGDSSYEQYF
-	-	TRBV12-3/TRBV12-4	TRBJ1-6	TGTGCCAGCAGTTCGAGTTCACCCCTCCACTTT	CASSSSSPLHF
-	-	TRBV9	TRBJ2-5	TGTGCCAGCAGCCCCACGCTCCAAGAGACCCAGTACTTC	CASSPTLQETQYF
-	-	TRBV6-2/TRBV6-3	TRBJ2-1	TGTGCCAGCAGTTACGGGGTTGAGCAGTTCTTC	CASSYGVEQFF
TRBD1	-	TRBV3-1/TRBV3-2	TRBJ1-6	TGTGCCAGCAGCCAACAGGGGGCTTCACCCCTCCACTTT	CASSQQGASPLHF
TRBD2	-	TRBV10-1	TRBJ2-1	TGCGCCAGCAGTGCCAGACTACTAGCGGTTAAGTACAATGAGCAGTTCTTC	CASSARLLAVKYNEQFF
-	-	TRBV24-1	TRBJ1-2	TGTGCCACCAGCGATGACAGGACCATCTATGGCTACACCTTC	CATSDDRTIYGYTF
-	-	TRBV4-3	TRBJ1-5	TGCGCCAGCAGCCAAGTAATCGGTCAGGGATACCAGCCCCAGCATTTT	CASSQVIGQGYQPQHF
TRBD2	-	TRBV13	TRBJ2-7	TGTGCCAGCAGCTTGAGTAGCGGGAGAAGGAACGAGCAGTACTTC	CASSLSSGRRNEQYF
-	-	TRBV3-1/TRBV3-2	TRBJ2-2	TGTGCCAGCAGCCAAGCGCCCTGCGGGCCGCGGTTTTCGGGCACCGGGGAGCTGTTTTTT	CASSQAPCGPRFSGTGELFF
TRBD1	-	TRBV11-2	TRBJ2-7	TGTGCCAGCAGCCTACGGGACAGCTACGAGCAGTACTTC	CASSLRDSYEQYF
TRBD1	-	TRBV4-3	TRBJ2-5	TGCGCCAGCAGCCAAGGCCACAGGGGCCGGGGAGAGACCCAGTACTTC	CASSQGHRGRGETQYF
-	-	TRBV5-1	TRBJ2-2	TGCGCCACAACAGGGTCGACGTTCGGGGAGCTGTTTTTT	CATTGSTFGELFF
-	-	TRBV4-2	TRBJ1-4	TGTGCCAGCAGCCAAGATTGGCAGGCAGACGAAAAACTGTTTTTT	CASSQDWQADEKLFF
-	-	TRBV29-1	TRBJ2-1	TGCAGCGGATCGGGAGTATTCTACAATGAGCAGTTCTTC	CSGSGVFYNEQFF
TRBD2	once	TRBV10-2	TRBJ2-3	TGCGCCAGCATGGGGGGGGATACGCAGTATTTT	CASMGGDTQYF
TRBD1	-	TRBV28	TRBJ1-5	TGTGCCAGCAGTTCCGACCTGGACAGGGGGGGCAATCAGCCCCAGCATTTT	CASSSDLDRGGNQPQHF
TRBD1	-	TRBV10-3	TRBJ1-1	TGTGCCATCAGTGAGGACAGGGGGAACACTGAAGCTTTCTTT	CAISEDRGNTEAFF
-	-	TRBV7-2	TRBJ2-1	TGTGCCAGCAGCTTAGGGCAGGGGACGGCCAATGAGCAGTTCTTC	CASSLGQGTANEQFF
-	-	TRBV5-6	TRBJ2-3	TGTGCCAGCAGCTCTCAGAGCACAGATACGCAGTATTTT	CASSSQSTDTQYF
-	-	TRBV10-3	TRBJ1-4	TGTGCCATCAGGGACTCCCTTAATGAAAAACTGTTTTTT	CAIRDSLNEKLFF
TRBD1	-	TRBV5-1	TRBJ2-7	TGCGCCAGCAGCTTGGGGGGACAGTACGAGCAGTACTTC	CASSLGGQYEQYF
-	-	TRBV2	TRBJ2-2	TGTGCCAGCAGTGCGAGGACGGCGAACACCGGGGAGCTGTTTTTT	CASSARTANTGELFF
TRBD1	-	TRBV27	TRBJ2-2	TGTGCCAGCAGTCCATCCCAGGGGGTGGACGGGGAGCTGTTTTTT	CASSPSQGVDGELFF
-	-	TRBV15	TRBJ2-5	TGTGCCACCAGCAGAGAAGGATTAGGCAGGGGAGAAGAGACCCAGTACTTC	CATSREGLGRGEETQYF
TRBD1	-	TRBV7-2	TRBJ2-5	TGTGCCAGCAGGTTGACAAGGGACAGGGGGTGGGTGACCCAGTACTTC	CASRLTRDRGWVTQYF
TRBD2	-	TRBV27	TRBJ2-1	TGTGCCAGCAGTCAGACTAGCGGGAGGGTATGGGAGCAGTTCTTC	CASSQTSGRVWEQFF